The 3 T cell receptor beta chains given below trace back to one sample, sequenced in a study of T cells in Graves' hyperthyroidism and ophthalmopathy. Amplification targeted TCR beta CDR3 regions from RNA transcripts. During a first-round RT-PCR of the TCR CDR3, the HTBI primer set was used. A single record per CDR3 protein comes from TCRdb applying MiXCR to the multiplex PCR reads. The table lists hundreds of thousands of distinct CDR3 sequences, approximately 25% of them singletons. The sample taken for sequencing was blood. The receptors were sampled from a woman aged 25 to 39 with Graves' ophthalmopathy.

The V gene is TRBV9, the J gene TRBJ1-2, with unresolved D. Germline CDR1 and CDR2: SGDLS and YYNGEE. Trimming stripped 0 bases from V and 2 bases from J, with 14 bases between. CDR3 length: 16 amino acids. The CDR3 DNA follows: TGTGCCAGCAGCGTAGAAATAGGAGATCCAAACTATGGCTACACCTTC. This sequence encodes CASSVEIGDPNYGYTF.

V is TRBV12-3 or TRBV12-4 and J is TRBJ2-7, with a weak D call TRBD1 (6 bases). The CDR3 spans 12 residues. Trimming pared 3 bases from V and 11 bases from J, leaving 14 bases between. CDR3 protein: CASSFSRQDEYF. The CDR3 region has the DNA TGTGCCAGCAGTTTTTCCCGACAGGACGAGTACTTC.

Note on this clonotype: Just one base apart from a much larger clone, this may be a read error. The chain has TRBV30 and TRBJ1-6; 8 bases line up with TRBD1. The CDR3 runs to 14 residues. Germline loops: CDR1 GTSNPN, CDR2 SVGIG (reference sequence). The DNA for the CDR3 is TGTGCCTGGAGTCAGGGACAGGATAATCCACCCCTCCACTTT. Encoded protein: CAWSQGQDNPPLHF.